This TCR beta chain is drawn from a study of blood T cell repertoires in COVID-19. Overall study context: T cells, B-cell-depleted T cells, or PBMCs supplied cDNA or gDNA.

The authors' processing: Estimation of nucleated cell counts was performed using reference gene primer amplification. Only in-frame clones appear in the TCRdb table, and some are missing; sequencing was by immunoSEQ multiplex PCR. For V, J and clone size, that table is used; D and trimming come from the DNA. The sample contains roughly 330,000 clones, roughly nine tenths of which appear only once. V was pared by 2 bases and J by 4 bases, with 4 bases of the junction left unmatched. Germline CDR1 is SQVTM and CDR2 is ANQGSEA. There are 13 residues in the CDR3. J is TRBJ2-5 and V is TRBV29-1, with TRBD1 identical over 7 bases. This receptor was obtained from a man aged 18 to 29 who had recovered from COVID-19. Material: peripheral blood. Here the CDR3 reads CSVERGLGETQYF. The CDR3 DNA sequence: TGCAGCGTTGAAAGGGGGCTGGGAGAGACCCAGTACTTC.